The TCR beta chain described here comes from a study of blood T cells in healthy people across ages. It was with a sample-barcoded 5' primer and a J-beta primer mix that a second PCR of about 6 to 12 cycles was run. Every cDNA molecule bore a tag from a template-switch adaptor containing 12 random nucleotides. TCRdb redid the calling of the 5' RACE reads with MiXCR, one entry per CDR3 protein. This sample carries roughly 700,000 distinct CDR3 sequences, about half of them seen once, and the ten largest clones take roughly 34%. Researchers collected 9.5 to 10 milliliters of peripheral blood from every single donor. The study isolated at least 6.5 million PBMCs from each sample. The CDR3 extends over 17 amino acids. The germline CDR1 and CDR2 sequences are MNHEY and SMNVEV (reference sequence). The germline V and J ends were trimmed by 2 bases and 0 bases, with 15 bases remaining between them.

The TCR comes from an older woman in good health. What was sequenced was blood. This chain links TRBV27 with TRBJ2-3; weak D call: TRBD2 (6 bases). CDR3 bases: TGTGCCAGCAGTTTAAGAGGGACGGGGACTAGCACAGATACGCAGTATTTT. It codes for CASSLRGTGTSTDTQYF.